This record looks at one T cell receptor beta chain sequence and its context. The sample belongs to a study of OX40 agonist ivuxolimab in advanced cancers. In the study overall: Patients with prior anti-PD-1, anti-PD-L1 or anti-CTLA-4 therapy were eligible; approximately 37% had some.

Per the germline V gene, CDR1 is SGHDT and CDR2 is YYEEEE. After removal of 4 bases from V and 1 base from J, the junction contained 4 bases not matched to a gene. This CDR3 has 14 residues. Repertoires were generated with immunoSEQ multiplex PCR, while TCRdb's copy carries only in-frame clones and drops some. Among about 81,000 clones listed, 88% were seen once. The V call is TRBV5-6, the J call TRBJ2-5; the match to TRBD1 covers 7 bases. The TCR comes from an adult with an advanced solid tumor such as melanoma, head and neck, liver or kidney cancer. Material: CD4+ or CD8+ T cells sorted from blood, obtained in a trial of the OX40 agonist ivuxolimab. The chain's CDR3 is CASSLRGPQETQYF. CDR3 nucleotides: TGTGCCAGCAGCCTTAGGGGGCCCCAAGAGACCCAGTACTTC.